Listed below are T cell receptor beta chains from one sample, sequenced in a study of CD8 T cells in ankylosing spondylitis. TCRdb re-derived calls from the 5' RACE reads in MiXCR, one entry per CDR3 protein. The sample yields about 540,000 distinct CDR3 sequences, more than 9.5% seen once. The specimen sequenced was blood, either unsorted or a sorted T cell fraction (not recorded which). These receptors were taken from a male donor with ankylosing spondylitis. Both conserved end residues are part of each CDR3. Each record gives: V gene, D gene, J gene, clone size, CDR3 protein, CDR3 DNA. D genes are given only for firm matches. The size of a clone is reported for some rows only, either as once, few or many, or as a class for expanded clones.

>TRBV29-1|TRBD2|TRBJ2-7|.
CSVEDGGVEQYF
TGCAGCGTTGAAGACGGGGGGGTCGAGCAGTACTTC
>TRBV12-3/TRBV12-4|.|TRBJ1-1|many
CASRDYRVDTEAFF
TGTGCCAGCCGTGATTACAGGGTAGACACTGAAGCTTTCTTT
>TRBV7-9|TRBD2|TRBJ2-7|few
CASSSRAGSHEQYF
TGTGCCAGCAGCTCCAGAGCGGGATCCCACGAGCAGTACTTC
>TRBV18|TRBD1|TRBJ2-1|.
CASSPTGEVFNEQFF
TGTGCCAGCTCACCGACAGGGGAGGTATTCAATGAGCAGTTCTTC
>TRBV5-8|.|TRBJ2-2|.
CASITSFRSTGELFF
TGTGCCAGCATCACTAGCTTTCGATCGACCGGGGAGCTGTTTTTT
>TRBV20-1|.|TRBJ1-4|few
CSASGGATNEKLFF
TGCAGTGCCTCGGGAGGTGCAACTAATGAAAAACTGTTTTTT
>TRBV18|.|TRBJ1-3|.
CASSPSAENTIYF
TGTGCCAGCTCACCATCGGCGGAAAACACCATATATTTT
>TRBV29-1|TRBD1|TRBJ2-1|.
CSVYLPGQGGNEQFF
TGCAGCGTTTACCTACCGGGACAGGGGGGCAATGAGCAGTTCTTC
>TRBV20-1|TRBD1|TRBJ2-3|few
CSARVTGGGTDTQYF
TGCAGTGCTAGAGTAACAGGGGGCGGCACAGATACGCAGTATTTT
>TRBV5-1|.|TRBJ2-3|few
CASSLGEQSSTDTQYF
TGCGCCAGCAGCCTGGGGGAGCAATCTAGCACAGATACGCAGTATTTT
>TRBV7-2|.|TRBJ2-7|few
CASSLDRALAYEQYF
TGTGCCAGCAGCTTAGACAGGGCCCTGGCCTACGAGCAGTACTTC
>TRBV7-2|.|TRBJ1-5|few
CASSLAGGGNNQPQHF
TGTGCCAGCAGCTTAGCGGGAGGGGGTAACAATCAGCCCCAGCATTTT
>TRBV2|.|TRBJ1-1|.
CASMRRGGTEAFF
TGTGCCAGCATGAGACGGGGGGGCACTGAAGCTTTCTTT
>TRBV5-1|.|TRBJ2-1|.
CASSFRPMSSYNEQFF
TGCGCCAGCAGCTTCCGACCGATGAGCTCCTACAATGAGCAGTTCTTC
>TRBV14|.|TRBJ2-7|few
CASSQGRNSYEQYF
TGTGCCAGCAGCCAAGGCAGGAACTCCTACGAGCAGTACTTC
>TRBV19|.|TRBJ1-6|.
CASNHARANSPLHF
TGTGCCAGTAACCATGCCAGGGCCAATTCACCCCTCCACTTT
>TRBV28|TRBD2|TRBJ2-1|.
CASTRSGGTYNEQFF
TGTGCCAGCACCCGTAGCGGGGGGACCTACAATGAGCAGTTCTTC
>TRBV5-1|.|TRBJ2-1|.
CASSLVLGQPEQFF
TGCGCCAGCAGCTTGGTGCTAGGGCAGCCTGAGCAGTTCTTC
>TRBV5-1|TRBD1|TRBJ2-7|many
CASSFHDRASYEQYF
TGCGCCAGCAGCTTCCACGACAGGGCATCCTACGAGCAGTACTTC
>TRBV27|TRBD1|TRBJ2-1|few
CASSLSRGRFHEQFF
TGTGCCAGCAGTTTAAGCAGGGGGCGCTTCCATGAGCAGTTCTTC
>TRBV5-1|TRBD2|TRBJ2-1|few
CASSLYRGRGTSGYNEQFF
TGCGCCAGCAGCTTGTACAGGGGGCGAGGGACTAGCGGTTACAATGAGCAGTTCTTC
>TRBV25-1|.|TRBJ1-2|.
CASSDPDMIHGYTF
TGTGCCAGCAGTGATCCAGACATGATACATGGCTACACCTTC
>TRBV10-3|TRBD2|TRBJ2-2|.
CAISDPTSGRAETGELFF
TGTGCCATCAGTGATCCGACTAGCGGGAGGGCCGAGACCGGGGAGCTGTTTTTT
>TRBV24-1|TRBD2|TRBJ2-1|many
CATSGSYNEQFF
TGTGCTACTAGCGGCTCCTACAATGAGCAGTTCTTC
>TRBV3-1|TRBD2|TRBJ2-3|few
CASTREGREYGQYF
TGTGCCAGCACCAGGGAGGGCAGGGAATATGGGCAGTATTTT
>TRBV20-1|.|TRBJ2-3|many
CSASPGGTDTQYF
TGCAGTGCTAGCCCCGGGGGCACAGATACGCAGTATTTT
>TRBV5-1|TRBD2|TRBJ2-7|few
CASSLDSGRAAEQYF
TGCGCCAGCAGCTTGGATAGCGGGAGGGCCGCCGAGCAGTACTTC
>TRBV6-1|TRBD2|TRBJ2-5|.
CASTPMAGGETQYF
TGTGCCAGCACCCCGATGGCGGGGGGCGAGACCCAGTACTTC
>TRBV20-1|TRBD2|TRBJ2-3|.
CSAPMTSGLMDTQYF
TGCAGTGCCCCAATGACTAGCGGGCTAATGGATACGCAGTATTTT
>TRBV10-2|.|TRBJ1-3|.
CASSVLGTGNTIYF
TGCGCCAGCAGTGTTCTGGGGACCGGAAACACCATATATTTT
>TRBV25-1|TRBD1|TRBJ1-1|.
CASADRGNTEAFF
TGTGCCAGCGCGGACAGGGGAAACACTGAAGCTTTCTTT
>TRBV5-1|.|TRBJ2-5|.
CASSVEAAEGAQYF
TGCGCCAGCAGCGTGGAGGCTGCGGAGGGGGCCCAGTACTTC
>TRBV11-2|.|TRBJ2-7|few
CASSWTRMGEQYF
TGTGCCAGCTCATGGACACGGATGGGGGAGCAGTACTTC
>TRBV29-1|TRBD1|TRBJ1-5|few
CSALDRVGSNQPQHF
TGCAGCGCCCTAGACAGGGTTGGGAGCAATCAGCCCCAGCATTTT
>TRBV20-1|TRBD1|TRBJ2-5|.
CSARGQGERETQYF
TGCAGTGCTAGAGGACAGGGAGAGAGGGAGACCCAGTACTTC
>TRBV5-1|.|TRBJ2-5|few
CASSLGPQGIEETQYF
TGCGCCAGCAGCTTGGGTCCCCAGGGAATAGAAGAGACCCAGTACTTC
>TRBV20-1|.|TRBJ2-3|few
CSASKGMGTDTQYF
TGCAGTGCTAGTAAGGGGATGGGGACAGATACGCAGTATTTT
>TRBV7-2|.|TRBJ1-2|.
CASSLGGRGYTF
TGTGCCAGCAGCTTAGGAGGACGAGGCTACACCTTC
>TRBV10-3|.|TRBJ1-4|few
CAISPGYGSTNEKLFF
TGTGCCATCAGCCCGGGATATGGGTCAACTAATGAAAAACTGTTTTTT
>TRBV12-3/TRBV12-4|TRBD1|TRBJ1-4|many
CASRGDRTGEKLFF
TGTGCCAGCAGGGGGGACAGGACCGGAGAAAAACTGTTTTTT
>TRBV6-1|.|TRBJ2-5|.
CASSEPGAGAQYF
TGTGCCAGCAGTGAACCGGGGGCAGGGGCCCAGTACTTC
>TRBV29-1|TRBD1|TRBJ1-1|.
CSVVPRTGNTEAFF
TGCAGCGTTGTCCCACGGACAGGGAACACTGAAGCTTTCTTT
>TRBV20-1|TRBD1|TRBJ1-5|few
CSARADRDQPQHF
TGCAGTGCTAGAGCTGACAGGGATCAGCCCCAGCATTTT
>TRBV24-1|TRBD1|TRBJ1-2|once
CATSDPTYRGGYTF
TGTGCCACCAGTGATCCAACCTACAGGGGCGGCTACACCTTC
>TRBV12-3/TRBV12-4|TRBD1|TRBJ1-2|many
CASSLADRAYGYTF
TGTGCCAGCAGCCTGGCGGACAGGGCCTATGGCTACACCTTC
>TRBV12-3/TRBV12-4|.|TRBJ2-2|few
CASRLSGPLTGELFF
TGTGCCAGCAGGCTGAGCGGACCTCTCACCGGGGAGCTGTTTTTT
>TRBV20-1|.|TRBJ2-5|.
CSATQPRQRYQETQYF
TGCAGTGCTACCCAACCTCGACAGAGGTACCAAGAGACCCAGTACTTC
>TRBV24-1|.|TRBJ2-1|many
CATSGAQEVHEQFF
TGTGCCACCAGTGGGGCACAGGAGGTCCATGAGCAGTTCTTC
>TRBV11-2|.|TRBJ2-4|many
CASSNLGTDENIQYF
TGTGCCAGCAGTAACCTGGGGACCGATGAAAACATTCAGTACTTC
>TRBV10-3|TRBD2|TRBJ2-1|many
CATGTLSGTGNEQFF
TGTGCCACCGGGACCCTTAGCGGGACGGGGAATGAGCAGTTCTTC
>TRBV20-1|TRBD1|TRBJ1-5|few
CSAGRQGVQPQHF
TGCAGTGCTGGGCGACAGGGGGTTCAGCCCCAGCATTTT
>TRBV7-6|TRBD2|TRBJ2-2|few
CASSLEASGTNTGELFF
TGTGCCAGCAGCTTAGAGGCTAGCGGGACGAACACCGGGGAGCTGTTTTTT
>TRBV15|.|TRBJ1-2|few
CATSRSGADLYGYTF
TGTGCCACCAGCCGATCCGGGGCAGACCTGTATGGCTACACCTTC
>TRBV29-1|TRBD1|TRBJ1-2|few
CTTGQGYGYTF
TGCACCACGGGACAGGGGTATGGCTACACCTTC
>TRBV11-2|.|TRBJ1-1|.
CASSLRKDRMSNTEAFF
TGTGCCAGCAGCTTAAGAAAGGACAGAATGTCGAACACTGAAGCTTTCTTT
>TRBV11-2|TRBD2|TRBJ2-1|few
CASSVTARGNNEQFF
TGTGCCAGCAGCGTGACAGCGCGGGGGAACAATGAGCAGTTCTTC